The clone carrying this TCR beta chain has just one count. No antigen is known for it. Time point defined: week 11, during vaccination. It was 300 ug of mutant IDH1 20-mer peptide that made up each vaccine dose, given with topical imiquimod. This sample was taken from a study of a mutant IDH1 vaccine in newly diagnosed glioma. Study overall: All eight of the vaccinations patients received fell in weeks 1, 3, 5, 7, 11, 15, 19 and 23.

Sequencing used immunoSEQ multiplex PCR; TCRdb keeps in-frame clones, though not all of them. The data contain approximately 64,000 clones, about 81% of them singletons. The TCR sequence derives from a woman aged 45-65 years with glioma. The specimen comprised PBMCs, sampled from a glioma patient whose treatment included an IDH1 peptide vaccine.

The CDR3 DNA sequence: TGCGCCAGCAGCCACTCAGTGGGGGGTAATTCACCCCTCCACTTT. It translates to CASSHSVGGNSPLHF. The rearrangement links TRBV4-1 to TRBJ1-6, with TRBD1 as a possible D gene (5 bases). With 3 bases removed from V and 6 bases from J, the gap between germline ends came to 12 bases. The CDR3 extends over 15 amino acids. Germline V gene sequence: CDR1 MGHRA, CDR2 YSYEKL.